This is a list of T cell receptor beta chains from one sample in a study of blood T cells in healthy people across ages. Each CDR3 protein gets one entry after TCRdb re-called the 5' RACE reads with MiXCR. Of about 780,000 distinct CDR3 sequences listed, about half are singletons. Material for sequencing was blood. Receptors originate from a man older than 75 in good health. Each CDR3 is given with its conserved first and last residue. D genes are given only for firm matches. The size entry is marked missing in some rows and otherwise reads once, few, many or a size class.

TRBJ2-3	TRBV2	15	NA	TRBD1	CASSDRDRVLDTQYF	TGTGCCAGCAGTGACCGGGACAGGGTTTTAGATACGCAGTATTTT
TRBJ2-6	TRBV6-1	17	NA	TRBD2	CASSSVGGGGGANVLTF	TGTGCCAGCAGCTCGGTTGGGGGGGGAGGTGGGGCCAACGTCCTGACTTTC
TRBJ2-5	TRBV20-1	14	NA	TRBD2	CSARRTSGEETQYF	TGCAGTGCTAGAAGAACTAGCGGAGAAGAGACCCAGTACTTC
TRBJ2-5	TRBV20-1	11	NA	NA	CSASRVGTQYF	TGCAGTGCTAGCAGGGTGGGGACCCAGTACTTC
TRBJ1-2	TRBV5-1	14	many	NA	CASSLAVQNYGYTF	TGCGCCAGCAGCTTGGCCGTTCAGAACTATGGCTACACCTTC
TRBJ1-5	TRBV3-1	15	once	NA	CAGSQASTSNQPQHF	TGTGCCGGCAGCCAAGCAAGTACCAGCAATCAGCCCCAGCATTTT
TRBJ2-1	TRBV29-1	16	NA	NA	CSVDGVEKGVCNEQFF	TGCAGCGTAGATGGGGTTGAGAAGGGGGTCTGCAATGAGCAGTTCTTC
TRBJ1-5	TRBV4-1	15	NA	NA	CASSPDKNSNQPQHF	TGCGCCAGCAGCCCCGACAAAAATAGCAATCAGCCCCAGCATTTT
TRBJ2-5	TRBV6-5	15	NA	NA	CASSYSAGQQETQYF	TGTGCCAGCAGTTACTCGGCAGGCCAGCAAGAGACCCAGTACTTC
TRBJ1-5	TRBV20-1	13	once	NA	CSATGRGNQPQHF	TGCAGTGCTACAGGGAGAGGCAATCAGCCCCAGCATTTT
TRBJ2-3	TRBV28	16	NA	TRBD2	CASSPPGGGGTDTQYF	TGTGCCAGCAGTCCCCCGGGGGGGGGCGGCACAGATACGCAGTATTTT
TRBJ2-4	TRBV7-2	17	NA	TRBD2	CASSMTSGGPYYNEQYF	TGTGCCAGCAGCATGACTAGCGGGGGGCCTTATTACAATGAGCAGTACTTC
TRBJ2-3	TRBV20-1	21	NA	TRBD2	CSAREPWTGSRLSGGTDTQYF	TGCAGTGCCCGGGAGCCCTGGACAGGTAGCCGACTGAGCGGGGGGACAGATACGCAGTATTTT
TRBJ2-3	TRBV15	13	NA	NA	CATSRSEGDTQYF	TGTGCCACCAGCAGATCCGAGGGAGATACGCAGTATTTT
TRBJ2-7	TRBV7-2	13	few	TRBD2	CASGGRATYEQYF	TGTGCCAGCGGAGGGAGGGCCACCTACGAGCAGTACTTC
TRBJ2-7	TRBV11-3	13	NA	TRBD2	CASSPSGSGEQYF	TGTGCCAGCAGTCCGAGCGGGAGTGGTGAGCAGTACTTC
TRBJ2-7	TRBV9	15	NA	NA	CASSVGGATSYEQYF	TGTGCCAGCAGCGTAGGTGGGGCCACCTCCTACGAGCAGTACTTC
TRBJ2-7	TRBV7-9	16	NA	TRBD1	CASSLETGGPSYEQYF	TGTGCCAGCAGCTTAGAGACAGGGGGCCCATCCTACGAGCAGTACTTC
TRBJ2-7	TRBV12-3/TRBV12-4	13	few	NA	CASSLGNPREQYF	TGTGCCAGCAGTTTAGGGAACCCCCGGGAGCAGTACTTC
TRBJ1-2	TRBV20-1	13	NA	TRBD1	CSAGRQGSGGYTF	TGCAGTGCTGGCAGACAGGGAAGTGGTGGCTACACCTTC
TRBJ2-3	TRBV28	11	few	NA	CASTEQHTQYF	TGTGCCAGCACCGAACAACATACGCAGTATTTT
TRBJ2-7	TRBV20-1	11	few	NA	CSASREYEQYF	TGCAGTGCTAGTCGGGAGTACGAGCAGTACTTC
TRBJ1-4	TRBV12-3/TRBV12-4	16	NA	NA	CASSLQGLATNEKLFF	TGTGCCAGCAGTTTACAAGGGCTTGCAACTAATGAAAAACTGTTTTTT
TRBJ2-1	TRBV6-6	13	NA	NA	CASSYVRANEQFF	TGTGCCAGCAGTTACGTGCGAGCGAATGAGCAGTTCTTC